The rows below give T cell receptor beta chains drawn from one sample of a study of T cell responses to AZD1222 COVID-19 vaccine. This table comes from immunoSEQ multiplex PCR, and its TCRdb copy is limited to in-frame clones, with some not included. Counted here are 75,000 to 90,000 clones, approximately 89% occurring once; the ten biggest clones make up around 30%. The sample here was peripheral blood, taken 28 days after the second AZD1222 dose. The source of these receptors is an adult who received the AZD1222 COVID-19 vaccine. The CDR3 runs from the conserved cysteine through the conserved F or W. D genes are given only for firm matches. The size entry is marked missing in some rows and otherwise reads once, few, many or a size class.

j_call v_call clone_size d_call cdr3_nt cdr3_aa
TRBJ2-1 TRBV20-1 once TRBD2 TGCAGTGCTAGTAGTGAAGGGGCTAGCGGGAGGGCCATTGAGCAGTTCTTC CSASSEGASGRAIEQFF
TRBJ1-1 TRBV6-5 . . TGTGCCAGCAGGCACGGACAGGAAGCTTTCTTT CASRHGQEAFF
TRBJ2-1 TRBV5-1 once . TGCGCCAGCAGCTTAAACGCTGAGCAGTTCTTC CASSLNAEQFF
TRBJ2-1 TRBV20-1 . . TGCAGTGCTAGAGTAGTAAATGAGCAGTTCTTC CSARVVNEQFF
TRBJ2-7 TRBV5-5 . . TGTGCCAGCAGCTTGGATCCGGGCACCTACGAGCAGTACTTC CASSLDPGTYEQYF
TRBJ2-7 TRBV4-3 . . TGCGCCAGCAGCCAAGATAGGGGGAGTTTCACCGAGCAGTACTTC CASSQDRGSFTEQYF
TRBJ1-5 TRBV27 . . TGTGCCAGCAGTTTATTAGGGCCTCTAAGCAATCAGCCCCAGCATTTT CASSLLGPLSNQPQHF
TRBJ2-3 TRBV19 once TRBD2 TGTGCCAGTAGTACGGATATAGTGCTAGCGGGCGCCCCCACAGATACGCAGTATTTT CASSTDIVLAGAPTDTQYF
TRBJ2-7 TRBV6-1 . . TGTGCCAGCAGTGAGAAAGGGGGCTCCTACGAGCAGTACTTC CASSEKGGSYEQYF
TRBJ2-3 TRBV28 . . TGTGCCAGCAGTTTGTGGGACGGGACAGATACGCAGTATTTT CASSLWDGTDTQYF
TRBJ2-4 TRBV28 . TRBD1 TGTGCCAGCAGCCCAACGACAGGGTTAGCCAAAAACATTCAGTACTTC CASSPTTGLAKNIQYF
TRBJ2-5 TRBV29-1 . TRBD1 TGCAGCGTTGAAGACATAGGGACAGGGGACCGGGAGACCCAGTACTTC CSVEDIGTGDRETQYF
TRBJ2-5 TRBV11-2 . TRBD1 TGTGCCAGCAGCTCGCCGCGTGGACAGGGGGCTTTCGGAACCCAGTACTTC CASSSPRGQGAFGTQYF
TRBJ2-3 TRBV3-1/TRBV3-2 . . TGTGCCAGCAGCCCGACTAGTGGATCCACAGATACGCAGTATTTT CASSPTSGSTDTQYF
TRBJ1-5 TRBV24-1 . . TGTGCCACCAGTGATCAAACAGGGAGCCAGCCCCAGCATTTT CATSDQTGSQPQHF
TRBJ2-2 TRBV11-2 . . TGTGCCAGCAGCTTATTCAGCGCCGGGGAGCTGTTTTTT CASSLFSAGELFF
TRBJ1-2 TRBV20-1 . . TGCAGTGCTAGAGATACTGATGGCTACACCTTC CSARDTDGYTF
TRBJ1-4 TRBV6-5 . . TGTGCCAGCAGTTACTCACGGGGCCAGGCCGAAAAACTGTTTTTT CASSYSRGQAEKLFF
TRBJ2-7 TRBV28 . TRBD1 TGTGCCAGCAGCTTGTGGGACAGATCCCTCCACGAGCAGTACTTC CASSLWDRSLHEQYF
TRBJ2-1 TRBV9 . TRBD2 TGTGCCAGCAGCGTAGGACTAGCGGGATACAATGAGCAGTTCTTC CASSVGLAGYNEQFF
TRBJ1-1 TRBV10-1 . . TGCGCCAGCAGTGAAGACAGTTTTCCGAACACTGAAGCTTTCTTT CASSEDSFPNTEAFF
TRBJ2-7 TRBV15 . TRBD2 TGTGCCACCAGCAGAGATCTCAGCGGGAGTAACGAGCAGTACTTC CATSRDLSGSNEQYF
TRBJ2-1 TRBV5-1 . TRBD2 TGCGCCAGCAGCTTGTCGCTAGCGGGAGTCAATGAGCAGTTCTTC CASSLSLAGVNEQFF
TRBJ2-2 TRBV19 once . TGTGCCAGTAGACGCCTCGTGGCGGAAGGGTCCGGGGAGCTGTTTTTT CASRRLVAEGSGELFF
TRBJ2-3 TRBV5-4 few . TGTGCCAGCAGCTTGATAGCAGGAGATACGCAGTATTTT CASSLIAGDTQYF
TRBJ1-2 TRBV24-1 . . TGTGCCACCAGGAAAGGGGAAAACTATGGCTACACCTTC CATRKGENYGYTF
TRBJ1-5 TRBV28 . . TGTGCCAGCAGGGGCGCAGGTTATAGCAATCAGCCCCAGCATTTT CASRGAGYSNQPQHF
TRBJ2-7 TRBV29-1 . TRBD2 TGCAGCGTTGAAGAGGGGACTAGCGGTTACGAGCAGTACTTC CSVEEGTSGYEQYF
TRBJ2-7 TRBV19 . TRBD2 TGTGCCAGTAGTATAAAGACTAGCGGGAGCGAGCAGTACTTC CASSIKTSGSEQYF
TRBJ2-5 TRBV4-2 once TRBD2 TGTGCCAGCAGCCAAGCTAGCGGGAGTGTGATGGAGACCCAGTACTTC CASSQASGSVMETQYF
TRBJ2-6 TRBV27 . . TGTGCCAGCAGTTCCCTTGGGGCTGGGGCCAACGTCCTGACTTTC CASSSLGAGANVLTF
TRBJ1-5 TRBV28 . . TGTGCCAGCAGTACGCGAACGGGACAAGATAGCAATCAGCCCCAGCATTTT CASSTRTGQDSNQPQHF
TRBJ2-2 TRBV6-1 few . TGTGCCAGCAGTGAAGTGAGAAGCGTCCCCGGGGAGCTGTTTTTT CASSEVRSVPGELFF
TRBJ1-4 TRBV12-3/TRBV12-4 once . TGTGCCAGCAGGGACGGGACGGAAAAACTGTTTTTT CASRDGTEKLFF
TRBJ1-4 TRBV14 . TRBD1 TGTGCCAGCAGCCCACAGGGGGGTGCTAATGAAAAACTGTTTTTT CASSPQGGANEKLFF
TRBJ2-3 TRBV5-1 once . TGCGCCAGCAGCTTCGGACAGTCCACTAGCACAGATACGCAGTATTTT CASSFGQSTSTDTQYF
TRBJ1-2 TRBV30 . . TGTGCCTGGAGCGAAGGGGTTAGGGGGATTAGGGATGGCTACACCTTC CAWSEGVRGIRDGYTF
TRBJ2-4 TRBV18 . . TGTGCCAGCTCACCACCGGGCCAGGGTAGGGACATTCAGTACTTC CASSPPGQGRDIQYF
TRBJ1-4 TRBV5-1 . . TGCGCCAGCAGCTTGGGGCACAGGGTTAGTGAAAAACTGTTTTTT CASSLGHRVSEKLFF
TRBJ1-4 TRBV19 . . TGTGCCAGTAGTATGTGGAGGACAACTAATGAAAAACTGTTTTTT CASSMWRTTNEKLFF
TRBJ1-1 TRBV10-3 once . TGTGCCATCAGTGACAAGGTACTGAACACTGAAGCTTTCTTT CAISDKVLNTEAFF
TRBJ1-2 TRBV9 . . TGTGCCAGCAGCGCCGGGGGCTATGGCTACACCTTC CASSAGGYGYTF
TRBJ2-3 TRBV18 . TRBD1 TGTGCCAGCTCACCGACCCGGGACAGGGTGGTACCCTTCCGCACAGATACGCAGTATTTT CASSPTRDRVVPFRTDTQYF
TRBJ2-3 TRBV6-6 . . TGTGCCAGCAGCACAAGTTTACGGGTCACAGATACGCAGTATTTT CASSTSLRVTDTQYF
TRBJ1-5 TRBV19 . . TGTGCCAGTAGTATGGGGGGCCGGGGCCGCGGGGGCAATCAGCCCCAGCATTTT CASSMGGRGRGGNQPQHF
TRBJ2-5 TRBV6-6 . TRBD2 TGTGCCAGCAGCCGGACTAGCGGGCGAGAACAAGAGACCCAGTACTTC CASSRTSGREQETQYF
TRBJ2-7 TRBV2 . TRBD1 TGTGCCAGCAGTGGTGTCGGTACGGGACAGAACTCCTACGAGCAGTACTTC CASSGVGTGQNSYEQYF
TRBJ2-1 TRBV19 . . TGTGCCAGTAGTGTAGAACGGGGATACAATGAGCAGTTCTTC CASSVERGYNEQFF
TRBJ2-5 TRBV9 . . TGTGCCAGCAGCGGAGGGAGGGGGCTAGAGACCCAGTACTTC CASSGGRGLETQYF
TRBJ2-1 TRBV28 . . TGTGCCAGCAGTTTAGGGGCGGATGAGCAGTTCTTC CASSLGADEQFF
TRBJ1-4 TRBV4-1 . TRBD1 TGCGCCAGCAGCCAGGGACAGGGGGCTGAAAAACTGTTTTTT CASSQGQGAEKLFF
TRBJ1-5 TRBV3-1/TRBV3-2 few . TGTGCCAGCAGCCATTCAGGCAGGGGTGGGAATCAGCCCCAGCATTTT CASSHSGRGGNQPQHF
TRBJ2-7 TRBV10-3 . . TGTGCCACCAAGGGCCTTGGCCAGGACGAGCAGTACTTC CATKGLGQDEQYF
TRBJ1-2 TRBV19 . TRBD1 TGTGCCAGTAGTATGAGGGACAGGACTTATGGCTACACCTTC CASSMRDRTYGYTF
TRBJ2-2 TRBV2 . . TGTGCCAGCAGTTACGAGGATATCACCGGGGAGCTGTTTTTT CASSYEDITGELFF
TRBJ2-7 TRBV6-6 . . TGTGCCAGCCGGAGTTCAGGGAGCTCCTACGAGCAGTACTTC CASRSSGSSYEQYF
TRBJ2-1 TRBV10-3 once TRBD1 TGTGCCATCAGTGAGTTCGGGACAGGTAGGAATGAGCAGTTCTTC CAISEFGTGRNEQFF
TRBJ1-1 TRBV28 . . TGTGCCAGCAGTTCGGGGGGGCGCGGCACTGAAGCTTTCTTT CASSSGGRGTEAFF